The T cell receptor (beta chain) under discussion was sequenced for a study of long-term antiretroviral therapy in people with HIV. Whole-study findings and limits: An increase in diversity followed ART, yet levels stayed below transplant donor controls. Dominant in the repertoire at all time points were clones expanded before ART. It was not possible to obtain data on ART adherence, viral resistance or therapy changes.

The CDR3 runs to 15 residues. Trimming cost V 6 bases and J 1 base, with 15 bases left between them. The V gene's germline CDR1 is MNHEY and CDR2 SMNVEV (reference sequence). Details on this clone: The antigen remains unidentified.

Survey-level immunoSEQ v3.0 assays were run. Measured with immunoSEQ multiplex PCR; TCRdb has only the in-frame clones, and not every one. In the table there are about 6,700 clones, roughly 70% of which are singletons. HIV-positive participants all received treatment in the United States. This chain uses TRBV27 with TRBJ1-1, with a tentative D call TRBD1 (6 bases). This clonotype was obtained from a man in his late teens or twenties with HIV. The input for sequencing was unsorted PBMCs, taken 0.1 years before starting antiretroviral therapy. The CDR3 DNA reads as TGTGCCAGCAGCCGCTCCGGGACACAGAACACTGAAGCTTTCTTT. Residues: CASSRSGTQNTEAFF.